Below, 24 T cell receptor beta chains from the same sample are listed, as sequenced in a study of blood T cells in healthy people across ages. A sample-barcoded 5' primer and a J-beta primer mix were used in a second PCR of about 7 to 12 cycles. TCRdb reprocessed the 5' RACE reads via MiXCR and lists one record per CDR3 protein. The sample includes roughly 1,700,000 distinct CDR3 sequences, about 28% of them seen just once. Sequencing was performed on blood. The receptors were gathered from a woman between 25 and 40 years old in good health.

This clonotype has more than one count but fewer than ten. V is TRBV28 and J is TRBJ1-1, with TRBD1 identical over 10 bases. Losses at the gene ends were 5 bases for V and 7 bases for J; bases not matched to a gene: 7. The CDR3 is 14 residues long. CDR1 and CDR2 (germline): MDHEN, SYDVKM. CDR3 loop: CASSLDRGRVEAFF. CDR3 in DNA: TGTGCCAGCAGTCTCGACAGGGGGCGGGTTGAAGCTTTCTTT.

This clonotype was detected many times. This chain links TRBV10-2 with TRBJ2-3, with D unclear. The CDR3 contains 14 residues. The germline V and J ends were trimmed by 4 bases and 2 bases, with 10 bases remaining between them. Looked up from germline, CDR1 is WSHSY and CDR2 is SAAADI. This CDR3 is CASSGAGATDTQYF. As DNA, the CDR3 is TGCGCCAGCAGTGGGGCAGGAGCCACAGATACGCAGTATTTT.

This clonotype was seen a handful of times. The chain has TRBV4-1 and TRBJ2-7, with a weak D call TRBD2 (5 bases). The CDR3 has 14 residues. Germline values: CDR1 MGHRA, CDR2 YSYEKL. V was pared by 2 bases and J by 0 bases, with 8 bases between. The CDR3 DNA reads TGCGCCAGCAGCCAAATGGGGAGCTCCTACGAGCAGTACTTC. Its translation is CASSQMGSSYEQYF.

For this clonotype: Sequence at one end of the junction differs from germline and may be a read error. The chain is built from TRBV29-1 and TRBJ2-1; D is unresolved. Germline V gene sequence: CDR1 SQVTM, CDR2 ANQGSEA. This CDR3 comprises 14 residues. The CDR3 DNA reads TGCAGCGTTGAAGGCCCGCATTCCTACAATGAGCGGTTCTTC. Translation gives CSVEGPHSYNERFF.

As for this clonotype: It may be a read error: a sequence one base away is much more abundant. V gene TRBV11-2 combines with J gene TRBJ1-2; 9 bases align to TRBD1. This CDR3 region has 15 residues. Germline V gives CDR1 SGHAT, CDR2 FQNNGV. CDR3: CASSLRTGAIYGCTF. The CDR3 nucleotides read TGTGCCAGCAGCTTACGGACAGGGGCCATCTATGGCTGCACCTTC. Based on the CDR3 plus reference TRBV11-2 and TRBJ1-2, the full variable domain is EAGVAQSPRYKIIEKRQSVAFWCNPISGHATLYWYQQILGQGPKLLIQFQNNGVVDDSQLPKDRFSAERLKGVDSTLKIQPAKLEDSAVYLCASSLRTGAIYGCTFGSGTRLTVV.

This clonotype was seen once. The DNA of the CDR3 is TGCGGCGCGCTACGGGGGACAGGGGCGATCTACGAGCAGTACTTC. Protein: CGALRGTGAIYEQYF. V usage is TRBV29-1 and J usage is TRBJ2-7; 10 bases fit TRBD1. The CDR3 runs to 15 residues. CDR1 and CDR2 from the germline V gene are SQVTM and ANQGSEA.

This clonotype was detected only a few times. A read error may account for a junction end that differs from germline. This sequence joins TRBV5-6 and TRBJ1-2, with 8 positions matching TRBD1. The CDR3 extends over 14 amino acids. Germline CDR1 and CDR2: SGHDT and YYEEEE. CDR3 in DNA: TGTTCCAGCAGCTACGGACAGGGTTTCTATGGCTACACCTTC. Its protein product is CSSSYGQGFYGYTF.

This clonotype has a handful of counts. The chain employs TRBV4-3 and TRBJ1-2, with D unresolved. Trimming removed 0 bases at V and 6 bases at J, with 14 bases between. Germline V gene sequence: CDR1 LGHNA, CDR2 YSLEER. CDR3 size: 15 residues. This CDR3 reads CASSQDRAVRDGYTF. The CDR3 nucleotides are TGCGCCAGCAGCCAAGATAGGGCAGTTCGGGATGGCTACACCTTC.

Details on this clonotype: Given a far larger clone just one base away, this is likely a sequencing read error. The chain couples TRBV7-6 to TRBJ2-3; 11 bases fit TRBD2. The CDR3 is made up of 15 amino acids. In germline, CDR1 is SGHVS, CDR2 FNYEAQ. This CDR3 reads CVSSLAGGPTDTQYF. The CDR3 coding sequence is TGTGTCAGCAGCTTAGCGGGGGGGCCTACAGATACGCAGTATTTT.

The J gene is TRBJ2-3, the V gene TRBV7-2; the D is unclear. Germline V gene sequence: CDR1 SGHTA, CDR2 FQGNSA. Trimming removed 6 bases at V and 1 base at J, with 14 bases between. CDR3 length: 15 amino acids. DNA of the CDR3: TGTGCCAGCAGATACAACCCACTCGGCACAGATACGCAGTATTTT. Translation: CASRYNPLGTDTQYF. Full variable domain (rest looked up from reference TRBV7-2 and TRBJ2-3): GAGVSQSPSNKVTEKGKDVELRCDPISGHTALYWYRQSLGQGLEFLIYFQGNSAPDKSGLPSDRFSAERTGGSVSTLTIQRTQQEDSAVYLCASRYNPLGTDTQYFGPGTRLTVL.

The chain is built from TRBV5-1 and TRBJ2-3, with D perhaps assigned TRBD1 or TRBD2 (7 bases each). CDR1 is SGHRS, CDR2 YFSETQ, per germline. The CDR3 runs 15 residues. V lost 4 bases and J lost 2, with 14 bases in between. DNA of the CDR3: TGCGCCAGCAGCCCGCAGGGGGGGGTCACAGATACGCAGTATTTT. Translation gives CASSPQGGVTDTQYF.

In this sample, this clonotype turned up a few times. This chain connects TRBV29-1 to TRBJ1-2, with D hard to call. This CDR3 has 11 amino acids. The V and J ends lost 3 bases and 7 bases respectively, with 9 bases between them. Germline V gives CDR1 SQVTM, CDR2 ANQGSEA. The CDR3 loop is CSVDGEAGYTF. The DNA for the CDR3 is TGCAGCGTTGACGGGGAGGCTGGCTACACCTTC.

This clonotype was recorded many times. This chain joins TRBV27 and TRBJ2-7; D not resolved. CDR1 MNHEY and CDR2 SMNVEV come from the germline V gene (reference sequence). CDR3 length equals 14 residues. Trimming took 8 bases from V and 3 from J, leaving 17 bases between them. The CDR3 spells CASRIYEPSYEQYF. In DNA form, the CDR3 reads TGTGCCAGCCGGATCTATGAACCGAGCTACGAGCAGTACTTC.

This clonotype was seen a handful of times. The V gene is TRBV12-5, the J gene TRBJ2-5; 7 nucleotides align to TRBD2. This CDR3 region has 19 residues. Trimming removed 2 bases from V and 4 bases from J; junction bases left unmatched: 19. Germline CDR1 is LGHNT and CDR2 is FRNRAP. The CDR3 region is CASGLKRGVAWALPETQYF. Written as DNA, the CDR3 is TGTGCTAGTGGTTTGAAACGGGGGGTAGCGTGGGCCCTTCCAGAGACCCAGTACTTC.

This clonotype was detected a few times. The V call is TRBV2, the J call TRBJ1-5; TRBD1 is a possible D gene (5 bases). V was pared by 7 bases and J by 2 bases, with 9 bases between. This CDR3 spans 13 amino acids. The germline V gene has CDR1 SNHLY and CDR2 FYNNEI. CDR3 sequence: CASKDSGNQPQHF. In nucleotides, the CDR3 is TGTGCCAGCAAAGACAGCGGCAATCAGCCCCAGCATTTT.

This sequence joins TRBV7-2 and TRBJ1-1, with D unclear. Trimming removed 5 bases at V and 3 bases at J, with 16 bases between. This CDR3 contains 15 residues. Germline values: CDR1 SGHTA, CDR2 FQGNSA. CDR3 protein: CASSLGPVGYTEAFF. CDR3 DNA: TGTGCCAGCAGCCTGGGCCCCGTAGGGTACACTGAAGCTTTCTTT.

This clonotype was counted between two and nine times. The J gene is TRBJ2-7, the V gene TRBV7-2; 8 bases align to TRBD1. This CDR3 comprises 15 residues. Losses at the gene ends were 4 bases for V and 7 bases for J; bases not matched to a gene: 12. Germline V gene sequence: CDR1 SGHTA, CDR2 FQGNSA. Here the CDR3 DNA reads TGTGCCAGCAGCTCGGGACAGGTTGCTTCTACTGAGCAGTACTTC. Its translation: CASSSGQVASTEQYF.

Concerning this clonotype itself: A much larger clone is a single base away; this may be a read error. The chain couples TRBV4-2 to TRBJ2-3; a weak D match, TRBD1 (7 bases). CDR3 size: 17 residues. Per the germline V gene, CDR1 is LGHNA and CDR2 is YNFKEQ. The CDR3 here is CASSQDWTGGGAGTQDF. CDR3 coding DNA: TGTGCCAGCAGCCAAGATTGGACAGGAGGAGGGGCTGGTACGCAGGATTTT.

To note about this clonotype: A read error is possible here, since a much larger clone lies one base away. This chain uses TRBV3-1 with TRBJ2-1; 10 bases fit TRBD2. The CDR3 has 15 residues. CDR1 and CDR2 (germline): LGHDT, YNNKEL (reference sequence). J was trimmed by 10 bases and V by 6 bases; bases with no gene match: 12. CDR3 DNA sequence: TGTGCCAGCAGTCGAGGGACTAGCGCATACTACGAGCAGTTCTTC. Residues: CASSRGTSAYYEQFF.

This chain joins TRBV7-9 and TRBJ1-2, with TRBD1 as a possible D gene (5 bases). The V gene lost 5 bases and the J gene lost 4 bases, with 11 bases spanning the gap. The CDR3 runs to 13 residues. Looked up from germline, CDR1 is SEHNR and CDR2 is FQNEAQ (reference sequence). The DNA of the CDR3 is TGTGCCAGCAGCCTACGGAGGGGCTATGGCTACACCTTC. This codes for CASSLRRGYGYTF.

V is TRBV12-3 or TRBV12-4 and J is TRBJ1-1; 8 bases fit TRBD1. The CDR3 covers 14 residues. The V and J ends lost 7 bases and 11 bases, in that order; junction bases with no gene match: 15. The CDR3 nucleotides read TGTGCCAGCACCCCGGGCAGGGGGCGCGGGGACGCTTTCTTT. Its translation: CASTPGRGRGDAFF.

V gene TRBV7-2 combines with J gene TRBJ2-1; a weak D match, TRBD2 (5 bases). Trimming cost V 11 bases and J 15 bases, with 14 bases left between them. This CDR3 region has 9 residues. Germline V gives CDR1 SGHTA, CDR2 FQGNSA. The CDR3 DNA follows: TGTGCCGAGGGAGCCCGAACGTTCTTC. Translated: CAEGARTFF. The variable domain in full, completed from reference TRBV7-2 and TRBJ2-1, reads GAGVSQSPSNKVTEKGKDVELRCDPISGHTALYWYRQSLGQGLEFLIYFQGNSAPDKSGLPSDRFSAERTGGSVSTLTIQRTQQEDSAVYLCAEGARTFFGPGTRLTVL.

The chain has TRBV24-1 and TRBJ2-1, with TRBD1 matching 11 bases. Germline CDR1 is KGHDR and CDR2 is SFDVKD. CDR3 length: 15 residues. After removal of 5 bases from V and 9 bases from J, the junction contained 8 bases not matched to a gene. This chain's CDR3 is CATSARGTGGGEQFF. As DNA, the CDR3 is TGTGCCACCAGTGCGCGAGGGACAGGGGGGGGTGAGCAGTTCTTC.

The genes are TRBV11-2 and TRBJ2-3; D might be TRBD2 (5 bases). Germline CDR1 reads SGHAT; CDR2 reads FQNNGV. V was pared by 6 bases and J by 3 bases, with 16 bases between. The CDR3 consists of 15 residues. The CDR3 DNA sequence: TGTGCCAGCAGTAACCCCGGACTGGGGACAGATACGCAGTATTTT. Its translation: CASSNPGLGTDTQYF.